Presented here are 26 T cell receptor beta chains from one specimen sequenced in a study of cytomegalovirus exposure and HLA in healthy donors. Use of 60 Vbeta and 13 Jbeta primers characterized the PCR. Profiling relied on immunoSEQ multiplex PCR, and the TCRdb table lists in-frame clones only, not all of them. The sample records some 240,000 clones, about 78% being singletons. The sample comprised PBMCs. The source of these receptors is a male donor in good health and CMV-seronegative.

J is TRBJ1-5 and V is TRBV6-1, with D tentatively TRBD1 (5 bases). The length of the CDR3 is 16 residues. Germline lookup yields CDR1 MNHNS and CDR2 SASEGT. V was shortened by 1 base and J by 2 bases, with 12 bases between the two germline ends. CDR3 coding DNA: TGTGCCAGCAGTGAAGGCGGGGGAAGTGGCAATCAGCCCCAGCATTTT. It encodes CASSEGGGSGNQPQHF.

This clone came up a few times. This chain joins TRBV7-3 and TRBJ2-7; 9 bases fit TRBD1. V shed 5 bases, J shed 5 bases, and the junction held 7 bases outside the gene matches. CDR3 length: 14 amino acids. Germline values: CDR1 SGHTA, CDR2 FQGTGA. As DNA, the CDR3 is TGTGCCAGCAGCCCAATGGACAGGGGAAACGAGCAGTACTTC. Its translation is CASSPMDRGNEQYF. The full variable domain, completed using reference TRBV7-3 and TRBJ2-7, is GAGVSQTPSNKVTEKGKYVELRCDPISGHTALYWYRQSLGQGPEFLIYFQGTGAADDSGLPNDRFFAVRPEGSVSTLKIQRTERGDSAVYLCASSPMDRGNEQYFGPGTRLTVT.

The CDR3 DNA sequence: TGCGCCAGCAGAGTTGGACTAGCGGGTCTAAGCTCCTACAATGAGCAGTTCTTC. Translating it yields CASRVGLAGLSSYNEQFF. The chain uses TRBV5-1 and TRBJ2-1; 11 bases fit TRBD2. Germline CDR1 reads SGHRS; CDR2 reads YFSETQ. CDR3 length equals 18 residues. V trimming: 5 bases; J trimming: 0 bases; junction bases outside the gene matches: 10.

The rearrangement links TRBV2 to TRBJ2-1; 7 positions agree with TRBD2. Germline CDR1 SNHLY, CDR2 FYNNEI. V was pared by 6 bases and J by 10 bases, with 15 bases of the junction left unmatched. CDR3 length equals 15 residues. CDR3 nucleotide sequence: TGTGCCAGCAGCCGCTGGGCTAGCGGATCTGAGGAGCAGTTCTTC. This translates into CASSRWASGSEEQFF.

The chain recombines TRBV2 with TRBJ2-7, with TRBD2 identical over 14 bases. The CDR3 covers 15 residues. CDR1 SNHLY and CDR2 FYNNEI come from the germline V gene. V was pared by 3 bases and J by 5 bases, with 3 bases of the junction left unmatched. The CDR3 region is CASSDLGLAGDEQYF. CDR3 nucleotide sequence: TGTGCCAGCAGTGACTTGGGACTAGCGGGAGACGAGCAGTACTTC.

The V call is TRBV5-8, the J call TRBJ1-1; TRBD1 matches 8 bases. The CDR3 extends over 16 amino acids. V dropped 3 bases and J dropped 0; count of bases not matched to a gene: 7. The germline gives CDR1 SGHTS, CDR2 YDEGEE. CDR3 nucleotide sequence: TGTGCCAGCAGCTGGGACAGGCCATCCCTGAACACTGAAGCTTTCTTT. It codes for CASSWDRPSLNTEAFF.

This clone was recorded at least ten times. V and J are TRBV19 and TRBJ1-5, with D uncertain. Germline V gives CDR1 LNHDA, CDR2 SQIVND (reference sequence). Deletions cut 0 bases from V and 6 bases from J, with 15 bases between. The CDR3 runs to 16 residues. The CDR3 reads CASSIDSLFSTQPQHF. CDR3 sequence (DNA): TGTGCCAGTAGTATAGATAGCCTATTCTCTACTCAGCCCCAGCATTTT.

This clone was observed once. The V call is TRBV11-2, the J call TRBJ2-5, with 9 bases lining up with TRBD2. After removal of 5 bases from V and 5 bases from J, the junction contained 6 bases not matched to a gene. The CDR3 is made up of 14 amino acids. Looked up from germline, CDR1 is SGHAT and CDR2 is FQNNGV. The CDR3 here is CASSPRSGSETQYF. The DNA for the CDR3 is TGTGCCAGCAGCCCTCGTAGCGGGAGCGAGACCCAGTACTTC.

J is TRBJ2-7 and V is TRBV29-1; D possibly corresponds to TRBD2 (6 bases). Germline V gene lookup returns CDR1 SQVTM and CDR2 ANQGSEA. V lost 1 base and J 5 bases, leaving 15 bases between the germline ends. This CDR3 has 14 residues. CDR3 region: CSVEAQGGLHEQYF. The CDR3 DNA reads TGCAGCGTTGAAGCACAAGGAGGGCTTCACGAGCAGTACTTC.

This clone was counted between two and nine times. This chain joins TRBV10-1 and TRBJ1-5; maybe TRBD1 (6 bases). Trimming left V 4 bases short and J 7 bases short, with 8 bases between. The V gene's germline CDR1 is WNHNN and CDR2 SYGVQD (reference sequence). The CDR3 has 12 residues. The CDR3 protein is CASSAQGQPQHF. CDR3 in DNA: TGCGCCAGCAGTGCCCAGGGGCAGCCCCAGCATTTT.

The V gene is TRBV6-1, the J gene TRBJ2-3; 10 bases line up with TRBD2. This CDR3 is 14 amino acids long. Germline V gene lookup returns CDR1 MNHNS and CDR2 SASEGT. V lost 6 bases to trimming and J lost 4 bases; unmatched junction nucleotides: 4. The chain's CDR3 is CASSGTSAADTQYF. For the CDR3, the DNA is TGTGCCAGCAGCGGGACTAGCGCGGCAGATACGCAGTATTTT.

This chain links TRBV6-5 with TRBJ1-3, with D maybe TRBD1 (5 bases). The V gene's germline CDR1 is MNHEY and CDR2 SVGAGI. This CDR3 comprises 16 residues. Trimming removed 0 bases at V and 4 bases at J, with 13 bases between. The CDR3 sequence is CASSYSKKGPGNTIYF. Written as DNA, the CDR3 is TGTGCCAGCAGTTACTCCAAGAAGGGGCCCGGAAACACCATATATTTT.

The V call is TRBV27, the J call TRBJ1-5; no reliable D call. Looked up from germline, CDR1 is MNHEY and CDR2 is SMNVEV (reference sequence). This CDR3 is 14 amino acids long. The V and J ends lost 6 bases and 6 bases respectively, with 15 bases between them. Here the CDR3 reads CASSQEVWSQPQHF. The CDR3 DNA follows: TGTGCCAGCAGCCAGGAGGTGTGGAGTCAGCCCCAGCATTTT.

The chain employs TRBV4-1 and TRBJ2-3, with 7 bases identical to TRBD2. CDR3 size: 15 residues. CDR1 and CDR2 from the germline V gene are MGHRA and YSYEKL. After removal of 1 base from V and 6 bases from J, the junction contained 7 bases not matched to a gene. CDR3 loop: CASSQARTRADTQYF. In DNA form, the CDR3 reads TGCGCCAGCAGCCAAGCCCGGACTAGAGCTGATACGCAGTATTTT.

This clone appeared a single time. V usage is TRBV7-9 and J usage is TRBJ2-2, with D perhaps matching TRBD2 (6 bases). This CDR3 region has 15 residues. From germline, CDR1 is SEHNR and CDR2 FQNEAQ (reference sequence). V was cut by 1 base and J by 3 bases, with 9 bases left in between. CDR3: CASSLVSGDTGELFF. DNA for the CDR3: TGTGCCAGCAGCTTAGTATCGGGAGACACCGGGGAGCTGTTTTTT.

The CDR3 nucleotides read TGTGCCAGCAGCCCGAGACCTAGCGGTGAGCAGTTCTTC. Amino acids: CASSPRPSGEQFF. This chain links TRBV7-2 with TRBJ2-1, with 7 nucleotides matching TRBD2. V dropped 5 bases and J dropped 9; count of bases not matched to a gene: 7. This CDR3 has 13 residues. CDR1 and CDR2 from the germline V gene are SGHTA and FQGNSA.

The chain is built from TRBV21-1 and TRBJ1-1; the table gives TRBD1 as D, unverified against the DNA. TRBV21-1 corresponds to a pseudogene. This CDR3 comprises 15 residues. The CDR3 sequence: CASSITGFMNTEAFF. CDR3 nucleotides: TGTGCCAGCAGCATTACAGGGTTCATGAACACTGAAGCTTTCTTT.

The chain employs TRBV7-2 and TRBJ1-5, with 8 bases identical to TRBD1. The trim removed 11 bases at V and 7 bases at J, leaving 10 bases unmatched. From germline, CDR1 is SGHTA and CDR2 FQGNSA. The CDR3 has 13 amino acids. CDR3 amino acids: CAAGDRLGQPQHF. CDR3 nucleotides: TGTGCCGCAGGGGACAGGTTGGGACAGCCCCAGCATTTT.

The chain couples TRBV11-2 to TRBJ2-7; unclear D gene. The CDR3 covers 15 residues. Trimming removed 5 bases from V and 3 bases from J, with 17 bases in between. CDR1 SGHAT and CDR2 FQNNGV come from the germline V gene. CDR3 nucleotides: TGTGCCAGCAGCGCTGACTTCCGGCTTGTCTACGAGCAGTACTTC. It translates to CASSADFRLVYEQYF.

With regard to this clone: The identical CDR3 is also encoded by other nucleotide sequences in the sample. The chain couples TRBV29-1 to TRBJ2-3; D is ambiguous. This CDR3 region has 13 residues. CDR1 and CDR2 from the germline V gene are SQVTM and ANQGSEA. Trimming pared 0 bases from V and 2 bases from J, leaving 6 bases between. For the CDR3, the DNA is TGCAGCGTTGAAGAGGGCCCCACAGATACGCAGTATTTT. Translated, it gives CSVEEGPTDTQYF.

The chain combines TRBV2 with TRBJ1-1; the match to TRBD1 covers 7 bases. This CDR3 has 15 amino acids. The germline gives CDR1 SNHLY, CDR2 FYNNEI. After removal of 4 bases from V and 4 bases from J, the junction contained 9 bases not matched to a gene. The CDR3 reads CASSGQGGLGTEAFF. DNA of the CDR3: TGTGCCAGCAGTGGACAGGGCGGTTTGGGCACTGAAGCTTTCTTT.

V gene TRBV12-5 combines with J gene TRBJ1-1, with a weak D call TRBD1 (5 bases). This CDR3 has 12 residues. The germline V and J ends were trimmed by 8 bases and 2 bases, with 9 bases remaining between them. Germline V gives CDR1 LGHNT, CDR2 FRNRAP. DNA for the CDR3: TGTGCTAGTTTGGGGGGTAACACTGAAGCTTTCTTT. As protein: CASLGGNTEAFF.

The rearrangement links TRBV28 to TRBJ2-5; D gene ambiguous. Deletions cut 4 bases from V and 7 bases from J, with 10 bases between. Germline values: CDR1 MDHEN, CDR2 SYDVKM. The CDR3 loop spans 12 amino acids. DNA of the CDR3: TGTGCCAGCAGTTCCCCCGTCGTGACCCAGTACTTC. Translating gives CASSSPVVTQYF.

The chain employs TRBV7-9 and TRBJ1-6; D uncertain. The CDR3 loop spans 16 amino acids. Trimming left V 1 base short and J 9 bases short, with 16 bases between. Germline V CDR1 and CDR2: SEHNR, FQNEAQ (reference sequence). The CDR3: CASSLVAAGVGSPLHF. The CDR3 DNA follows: TGTGCCAGCAGCTTAGTGGCAGCGGGCGTCGGTTCACCCCTCCACTTT. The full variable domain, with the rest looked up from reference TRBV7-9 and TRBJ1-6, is DTGVSQNPRHKITKRGQNVTFRCDPISEHNRLYWYRQTLGQGPEFLTYFQNEAQLEKSRLLSDRFSAERPKGSFSTLEIQRTEQGDSAMYLCASSLVAAGVGSPLHFGNGTRLTVT.

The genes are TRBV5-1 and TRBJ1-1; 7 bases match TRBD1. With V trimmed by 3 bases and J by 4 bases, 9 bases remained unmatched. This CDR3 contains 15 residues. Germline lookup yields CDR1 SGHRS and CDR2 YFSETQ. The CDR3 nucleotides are TGCGCCAGCAGCTATTACAGGGGTGGAAGCACTGAAGCTTTCTTT. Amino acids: CASSYYRGGSTEAFF.

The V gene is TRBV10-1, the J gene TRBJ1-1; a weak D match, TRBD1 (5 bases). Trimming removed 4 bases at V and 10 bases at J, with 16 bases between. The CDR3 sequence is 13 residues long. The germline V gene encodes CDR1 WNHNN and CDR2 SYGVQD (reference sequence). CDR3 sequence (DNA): TGCGCCAGCAGTGCGGGGGAATCGGGGAGAGCTTTCTTT. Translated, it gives CASSAGESGRAFF.